The 20 T cell receptor beta chains presented below share a single source sample, sequenced in a study of blood T cell repertoires in COVID-19 (dated by TCRdb to about 2020). Libraries were made using the immunoSEQ multiplex PCR assay. TCRdb obtained this table from immuneACCESS and retained in-frame rearrangements with V and J assigned. These tables miss some clones; where compared with another copy, unresolved V genes account for less than half of the shortfall, and the remainder is unexplained. Here the sample has approximately 77,000 clones; 65% to 85% occur a single time. The ten largest clones take up more than 15% of the sample. Sequencing input: peripheral blood. Receptors were obtained from a woman between 55 and 75 years old with acute or convalescent COVID-19.

V and J are TRBV9 and TRBJ1-2; 8 positions agree with TRBD1. V shed 4 bases and J 7 bases; nucleotides not matched to a gene: 6. Germline CDR1 is SGDLS and CDR2 is YYNGEE. The CDR3 length is 13 residues. The DNA of the CDR3 is TGTGCCAGCAGCAACTCGGGGACAGGTGGCTACACCTTC. It codes for CASSNSGTGGYTF.

The V and J genes are TRBV5-6 and TRBJ2-7; 11 positions agree with TRBD2. The length of the CDR3 is 17 residues. The germline gives CDR1 SGHDT, CDR2 YYEEEE. The V segment lost 4 bases and the J segment 5 bases; nucleotides outside the gene matches: 14. CDR3 loop: CASSASVAGGLSDEQYF. CDR3 sequence (DNA): TGTGCCAGCAGCGCGTCAGTAGCGGGGGGGCTTTCGGACGAGCAGTACTTC.

J is TRBJ1-2 and V is TRBV27, with 7 bases lining up with TRBD1. Germline CDR1 and CDR2: MNHEY and SMNVEV (reference sequence). The CDR3 runs to 13 residues. The trim removed 4 bases at V and 6 bases at J, leaving 5 bases unmatched. The CDR3, as DNA: TGTGCCAGCAGTTCCCCGACAGGGAATGGCTACACCTTC. It encodes CASSSPTGNGYTF.

The rearrangement links TRBV5-6 to TRBJ1-2; TRBD1 matches 11 bases. The CDR3 covers 16 residues. The V and J ends lost 3 bases and 4 bases, in that order; junction bases with no gene match: 8. Germline CDR1 is SGHDT and CDR2 is YYEEEE. DNA for the CDR3: TGTGCCAGCAGCTCCCCGGACAGGGGGCGAGTCTATGGCTACACCTTC. Translating gives CASSSPDRGRVYGYTF.

This chain links TRBV4-2 with TRBJ1-3; D is possibly TRBD1 (5 bases). Germline assignment: CDR1 LGHNA and CDR2 YNFKEQ. V lost 0 bases to trimming and J lost 0 bases, with 9 bases between them. This CDR3 is built from 16 residues. CDR3 sequence reads: CASSQDMTDSGNTIYF. In DNA form, the CDR3 reads TGTGCCAGCAGCCAAGATATGACAGACTCTGGAAACACCATATATTTT.

This chain connects TRBV28 to TRBJ1-3; D call uncertain. CDR1 MDHEN and CDR2 SYDVKM come from the germline V gene. The CDR3 extends over 12 amino acids. Trimming shortened V by 7 bases and J by 0 bases, and 4 bases separated the two germline ends. CDR3 sequence reads: CASTGSGNTIYF. The CDR3, as DNA: TGTGCCAGCACGGGCTCTGGAAACACCATATATTTT.

The gene calls are TRBV13 and TRBJ2-7; 7 bases match TRBD1. CDR3 length: 16 residues. CDR1 PRHDT and CDR2 FYEKMQ come from the germline V gene (reference sequence). V dropped 4 bases and J dropped 3; count of bases not matched to a gene: 12. The CDR3 loop is CASSSWRGDSRYEQYF. CDR3 bases: TGTGCCAGCAGCTCCTGGAGAGGGGACAGTCGCTACGAGCAGTACTTC.

CDR3 nucleotide sequence: TGTGCCAGCACCCCGGGACAGTCCTATGGCTACACCTTC. As protein: CASTPGQSYGYTF. This rearrangement joins TRBV7-8 to TRBJ1-2; 7 bases are a match to TRBD1. Germline V gives CDR1 SGHVS, CDR2 FQNEAQ. This CDR3 is 13 amino acids long. The J segment lost 4 bases and the V segment lost 7 bases, leaving 6 bases of the junction unmatched.

The chain couples TRBV7-9 to TRBJ1-3; perhaps TRBD1 as D (5 bases). Germline CDR1 SEHNR, CDR2 FQNEAQ (reference sequence). The CDR3 has 11 amino acids. Trimming removed 7 bases from V and 14 bases from J, with 15 bases in between. The CDR3 region is CASTGGTQLYF. CDR3 nucleotides: TGTGCCAGCACCGGAGGGACCCAACTATATTTT.

The chain combines TRBV27 with TRBJ1-6; 7 nucleotides align to TRBD1. Germline V gene lookup returns CDR1 MNHEY and CDR2 SMNVEV (reference sequence). Losses at the gene ends were 1 base for V and 4 bases for J; bases not matched to a gene: 7. The CDR3 totals 17 residues. The CDR3 loop reads CASSLFGDRNYNSPLHF. DNA of the CDR3: TGTGCCAGCAGTTTATTCGGGGACAGAAATTATAATTCACCCCTCCACTTT.

J is TRBJ1-4 and V is TRBV18; D is uncertain. CDR1 is KGHSH and CDR2 is LQKENI in the germline V gene. The length of the CDR3 is 16 residues. The ends were cut back, 5 bases at V and 0 bases at J, with 13 bases in the middle. The CDR3 is CASSTTHVSTNEKLFF. The CDR3 coding sequence is TGTGCCAGCTCAACTACTCACGTTTCAACTAATGAAAAACTGTTTTTT.

The J gene is TRBJ1-1, the V gene TRBV29-1; D is unclear. The V and J ends lost 4 bases and 4 bases respectively, with 19 bases between them. Germline lookup yields CDR1 SQVTM and CDR2 ANQGSEA. This CDR3 region has 15 residues. Here the CDR3 DNA reads TGCAGCGTTGTAAAGGGAGTTAGAGTTAGCACTGAAGCTTTCTTT. Protein: CSVVKGVRVSTEAFF.

The V call is TRBV3-1 (or the pseudogene TRBV3-2), the J call TRBJ1-1; D might be TRBD1 (5 bases). The CDR3 consists of 17 residues. V lost 0 bases, J lost 1 base, and 15 bases lay in between. Looked up from germline, CDR1 is LGHDT and CDR2 is YNNKEL (reference sequence). DNA of the CDR3: TGTGCCAGCAGCCAAGATCCTCCCTCCGGGGGGAACACTGAAGCTTTCTTT. It translates to CASSQDPPSGGNTEAFF.

This clone occurred a few times. The chain carries TRBV6-1 and TRBJ1-2, with D maybe TRBD1 (5 bases). Trimming stripped 3 bases from V and 5 bases from J, with 10 bases between. CDR1 and CDR2 (germline): MNHNS, SASEGT. The CDR3 consists of 13 residues. The CDR3 loop is CASSDGGGYGYTF. CDR3 DNA sequence: TGTGCCAGCAGTGATGGGGGGGGGTATGGCTACACCTTC.

J is TRBJ2-4 and V is TRBV27; tentatively, D is TRBD2 (6 bases). This CDR3 is 15 amino acids long. Trimming took off 3 bases at V and 0 bases at J, with 9 bases between the two ends. Germline values: CDR1 MNHEY, CDR2 SMNVEV (reference sequence). The CDR3 region has the DNA TGTGCCAGCAGTTTGGAGGGATCAGCCAAAAACATTCAGTACTTC. This sequence encodes CASSLEGSAKNIQYF.

The chain combines TRBV7-9 with TRBJ1-2, with 8 positions matching TRBD1. Germline V CDR1 and CDR2: SEHNR, FQNEAQ (reference sequence). Trimming at V came to 5 bases and at J to 4 bases, leaving 6 bases not matched to a gene. The CDR3 runs 14 residues. The CDR3 nucleotides are TGTGCCAGCAGCGTTCAGGGGGCTGGCTATGGCTACACCTTC. As protein: CASSVQGAGYGYTF.

This chain links TRBV18 with TRBJ1-1; D is unresolved. Trimming pared 6 bases from V and 1 base from J, leaving 12 bases between. Germline lookup yields CDR1 KGHSH and CDR2 LQKENI. The CDR3 runs to 14 residues. The CDR3 loop is CASSAVEGNTEAFF. The CDR3 nucleotides read TGTGCCAGCTCTGCCGTCGAGGGGAACACTGAAGCTTTCTTT.

The J gene is TRBJ1-2, the V gene TRBV6-5, with 7 positions matching TRBD1. The CDR3 totals 14 residues. Germline V gives CDR1 MNHEY, CDR2 SVGAGI. V lost 6 bases to trimming and J lost 3 bases; unmatched junction nucleotides: 7. This CDR3 reads CASRPHTGDYGYTF. The DNA of the CDR3 is TGTGCCAGCAGACCGCACACAGGGGACTATGGCTACACCTTC.

This sequence joins TRBV2 and TRBJ2-1; TRBD2 aligns across 8 bases. The CDR3 runs to 13 residues. The V gene's germline CDR1 is SNHLY and CDR2 FYNNEI. V lost 7 bases, J lost 7 bases, and 6 bases stayed unmatched. The CDR3 spells CASTRLARNEQFF. DNA of the CDR3: TGTGCCAGCACTCGACTAGCGAGGAATGAGCAGTTCTTC.

The DNA for the CDR3 is TGTGCCAGCAGTTACGCCCCAGGGGGCAAGACTGAAGCTTTCTTT. Its translation is CASSYAPGGKTEAFF. The V and J genes are TRBV6-5 and TRBJ1-1; the match to TRBD1 covers 8 bases. V was clipped by 2 bases and J by 5 bases; unmatched bases: 7. Germline CDR1 MNHEY, CDR2 SVGAGI. This CDR3 is 15 amino acids long.